The 17 T cell receptor beta chains below all came from one sample that was sequenced in a study of T cell responses to AZD1222 COVID-19 vaccine. The repertoire was sequenced with immunoSEQ multiplex PCR; TCRdb's copy has only in-frame clones and lacks some. The top ten hold 1.7% of the sample, which has about 140,000 clones, roughly 89% seen once. The source material was peripheral blood, sampled on day 0 of AZD1222 vaccination. These receptors were obtained from an adult in good health.

The chain carries TRBV7-2 and TRBJ1-6, with D unresolved. Trimming stripped 4 bases from V and 4 bases from J, with 14 bases between. The CDR3 spans 16 residues. Germline lookup yields CDR1 SGHTA and CDR2 FQGNSA. The CDR3 is CASSSTFVSYNSPLHF. The CDR3 bases are TGTGCCAGCAGCTCCACTTTCGTATCGTATAATTCACCCCTCCACTTT.

Notes on this clone: One end of the junction does not line up with germline, which may come from a read error. The chain has TRBV5-1 and TRBJ2-7; 12 nucleotides agree with TRBD2. CDR1 and CDR2 from the germline V gene are SGHRS and YFSETQ. The length of the CDR3 is 13 residues. The CDR3 spells CASSLRLAGERDF. DNA for the CDR3: TGCGCCAGCAGCTTAAGACTAGCGGGAGAGAGGGACTTC.

This clone was seen once. The chain couples TRBV6-5 to TRBJ1-2; D is possibly TRBD1 (6 bases). Looked up from germline, CDR1 is MNHEY and CDR2 is SVGAGI. Trimming removed 7 bases at V and 3 bases at J, with 15 bases between. The CDR3 loop spans 14 amino acids. CDR3 coding DNA: TGTGCCAGCAAGCCCGGGGCAGGGGACTATGGCTACACCTTC. It codes for CASKPGAGDYGYTF.

V is TRBV7-3 and J is TRBJ1-1; TRBD1 might be the D (5 bases). Looked up from germline, CDR1 is SGHTA and CDR2 is FQGTGA. Deletions cut 5 bases from V and 5 bases from J, with 12 bases between. There are 13 residues in the CDR3. For the CDR3, the DNA is TGTGCCAGCAGCATCAGGGTAGAAACTGAAGCTTTCTTT. It translates to CASSIRVETEAFF.

V gene TRBV27 combines with J gene TRBJ1-1; D unclear. Germline values: CDR1 MNHEY, CDR2 SMNVEV (reference sequence). The CDR3 extends over 14 amino acids. With 5 bases removed from V and 4 bases from J, the gap between germline ends came to 14 bases. The CDR3 here is CASSLYGEGTEAFF. CDR3 bases: TGTGCCAGCAGTCTTTACGGGGAGGGCACTGAAGCTTTCTTT.

The chain combines TRBV6-5 with TRBJ1-5; no reliable D call. The germline CDR1 and CDR2 sequences are MNHEY and SVGAGI. This CDR3 has 13 amino acids. The ends were cut back, 6 bases at V and 2 bases at J, with 8 bases in the middle. The CDR3 DNA reads TGTGCCAGCAGCCCCCCGGGCAATCAGCCCCAGCATTTT. Protein sequence: CASSPPGNQPQHF.

This rearrangement joins TRBV3-1 (or the pseudogene TRBV3-2) to TRBJ1-5; no clear D gene. Germline V CDR1 and CDR2: LGHDT, YNNKEL (reference sequence). Trimming took 1 base from V and 4 from J, leaving 8 bases between them. The CDR3 consists of 14 residues. CDR3 region: CASSQAGSNQPQHF. The DNA of the CDR3 is TGTGCCAGCAGCCAAGCCGGGTCTAATCAGCCCCAGCATTTT.

CDR3 DNA sequence: TGTGCCAGCTCACCTTTCTCTGGCGTTGGGAACACTGAAGCTTTCTTT. It specifies CASSPFSGVGNTEAFF. This chain connects TRBV18 to TRBJ1-1; unclear D gene. V was cut by 3 bases and J by 1 base, with 15 bases left in between. From germline, CDR1 is KGHSH and CDR2 LQKENI. This CDR3 is built from 16 residues.

The J gene is TRBJ1-4, the V gene TRBV21-1. TRBV21-1 constitutes a pseudogene. The CDR3 covers 15 residues. The CDR3 sequence is CASTGSWTGDEKLFF. The CDR3 DNA reads as TGTGCCAGCACCGGTTCTTGGACGGGTGATGAAAAACTGTTTTTT.

CDR3 bases: TGTGCCAGCAGTCCGCGCGAAGCGACTAGCTATGGCTACACCTTC. This codes for CASSPREATSYGYTF. The chain has TRBV27 and TRBJ1-2; D uncertain. The CDR3 contains 15 residues. Trimming shortened V by 5 bases and J by 4 bases, and 17 bases separated the two germline ends. The germline CDR1 and CDR2 sequences are MNHEY and SMNVEV (reference sequence).

In DNA, the CDR3 is TGTGCCAGCAGTGGACGGTATAGCAATCAGCCCCAGCATTTT. Its translation is CASSGRYSNQPQHF. This chain links TRBV2 with TRBJ1-5, with D hard to call. This CDR3 is built from 14 residues. Germline CDR1 SNHLY, CDR2 FYNNEI. Trimming stripped 4 bases from V and 0 bases from J, with 7 bases between.

J is TRBJ1-5 and V is TRBV19; D is uncertain. Deletions cut 1 base from V and 5 bases from J, with 6 bases between. Per germline, CDR1 LNHDA and CDR2 SQIVND (reference sequence). The CDR3 extends over 13 amino acids. The CDR3 bases are TGTGCCAGTAGTATAGTAAAAGATCAGCCCCAGCATTTT. Translated: CASSIVKDQPQHF.

The V gene is TRBV15, the J gene TRBJ2-1; 10 positions agree with TRBD1. Trimming removed 5 bases from V and 4 bases from J; junction bases left unmatched: 5. The germline V gene has CDR1 LNHNV and CDR2 YYDKDF (reference sequence). The CDR3 has 15 amino acids. CDR3 residues: CATSSDRGTYNEQFF. The CDR3 DNA sequence: TGTGCCACCAGCTCGGACAGGGGGACTTACAATGAGCAGTTCTTC.

This chain connects TRBV5-1 to TRBJ2-7, with 16 bases fitting TRBD2. This CDR3 contains 18 residues. V shed 4 bases, J shed 2 bases, and the junction held 9 bases outside the gene matches. Germline V CDR1 and CDR2: SGHRS, YFSETQ. The CDR3 loop is CASSGTGTSGRAAYEQYF. The DNA for the CDR3 is TGCGCCAGCAGCGGAACCGGGACTAGCGGGAGGGCCGCCTACGAGCAGTACTTC.

As DNA, the CDR3 is TGTGCCAGCAGCTCCCCTAAACAGGGGCGTACCACTGAAGCTTTCTTT. Its protein product is CASSSPKQGRTTEAFF. The chain links TRBV7-9 to TRBJ1-1, with 7 bases lining up with TRBD1. The CDR3 has 16 residues. The germline V gene encodes CDR1 SEHNR and CDR2 FQNEAQ (reference sequence). V was clipped by 4 bases and J by 4 bases; unmatched bases: 12.

V usage is TRBV10-1 and J usage is TRBJ2-1; D is uncertain. Germline V gives CDR1 WNHNN, CDR2 SYGVQD (reference sequence). V lost 3 bases, J lost 10 bases, and 13 bases lay in between. This CDR3 is built from 13 residues. CDR3 region: CASSDHQGREQFF. The DNA for the CDR3 is TGCGCCAGCAGTGACCATCAAGGGCGGGAGCAGTTCTTC.

The J gene is TRBJ1-2, the V gene TRBV5-1; 7 nucleotides align to TRBD1. Germline trimming cut 1 base from V and 4 bases from J; bases unmatched to any gene: 4. In germline, CDR1 is SGHRS, CDR2 YFSETQ. The CDR3 covers 14 residues. The CDR3 DNA reads as TGCGCCAGCAGCTTGCGGGACAGAATCTATGGCTACACCTTC. This sequence encodes CASSLRDRIYGYTF.